A single sample is the source of the 30 T cell receptor beta chains below, sequenced in a study of B cell selection in AIRE deficiency. Libraries were prepared by immunoSEQ multiplex PCR; TCRdb keeps only in-frame clonotypes and omits some of them. The sample holds tens of thousands of clones; 97% are singletons and the top ten take under 0.2%. The sorted conventional CD4 T cells were gated as CD4+CD127+. What was sequenced was conventional CD4+ T cells sorted from PBMCs. These receptors were collected from a human donor with AIRE deficiency.

For the CDR3, the DNA is TGTGCCAGCAGCTTTGGTCTTGTAACACAGGGTTTTGGGGCGAACCAGTACTTC. Translated: CASSFGLVTQGFGANQYF. The chain is built from TRBV7-2 and TRBJ2-5, with a possible D match to TRBD1 (6 bases). Germline V gene sequence: CDR1 SGHTA, CDR2 FQGNSA. Trimming removed 3 bases at V and 10 bases at J, with 30 bases between. This CDR3 has 18 residues.

The chain combines TRBV11-3 with TRBJ1-2, with D hard to call. Germline loops: CDR1 SGHNT, CDR2 YENEEA. With 2 bases removed from V and 1 base from J, the gap between germline ends came to 5 bases. The CDR3 spans 13 residues. CDR3 amino acids: CASSLYSNYGYTF. For the CDR3, the DNA is TGTGCCAGCAGCTTATACAGTAACTATGGCTACACCTTC.

The chain joins TRBV5-1 to TRBJ2-1; 13 nucleotides align to TRBD2. Germline V lookup: CDR1 SGHRS, CDR2 YFSETQ. With V trimmed by 3 bases and J by 8 bases, 20 bases remained unmatched. The CDR3 has 20 amino acids. This CDR3 is CASSSPTGLAGEGVQHEQFF. The CDR3 bases are TGCGCCAGCAGCTCACCGACCGGACTAGCGGGAGAAGGAGTACAACATGAGCAGTTCTTC. Full variable domain (rest looked up from reference TRBV5-1 and TRBJ2-1): KAGVTQTPRYLIKTRGQQVTLSCSPISGHRSVSWYQQTPGQGLQFLFEYFSETQRNKGNFPGRFSGRQFSNSRSEMNVSTLELGDSALYLCASSSPTGLAGEGVQHEQFFGPGTRLTVL.

The chain links TRBV5-6 to TRBJ2-7; D may be TRBD1 (6 bases). CDR3 length: 13 residues. Germline values: CDR1 SGHDT, CDR2 YYEEEE. Deletions cut 4 bases from V and 2 bases from J, with 10 bases between. CDR3: CASSIGQTYEQYF. The CDR3 coding sequence is TGTGCCAGCAGCATAGGACAGACCTACGAGCAGTACTTC.

CDR3: CASRPGTGGYEQYF. CDR3 in DNA: TGTGCCAGCAGGCCCGGGACAGGGGGCTACGAGCAGTACTTC. V and J are TRBV11-2 and TRBJ2-5; 11 positions match TRBD1. The DNA matches TRBJ2-7 better at its end, which makes the J call doubtful. CDR3 size: 14 residues. From germline, CDR1 is SGHAT and CDR2 FQNNGV.

V is TRBV19 and J is TRBJ2-2, with 12 bases that match TRBD1. With 3 bases clipped from V and 0 bases from J, the junction kept 8 bases outside the gene matches. The CDR3 is 19 residues long. Germline V gives CDR1 LNHDA, CDR2 SQIVND (reference sequence). Written as DNA, the CDR3 is TGTGCCAGTAGTATTGGTGGGACAGGGGGCATCGCGAACACCGGGGAGCTGTTTTTT. It specifies CASSIGGTGGIANTGELFF.

The rearrangement joins TRBV30 to TRBJ1-4, with D perhaps TRBD1 (6 bases). CDR1 is GTSNPN, CDR2 SVGIG, per germline (reference sequence). Trimming removed 1 base from V and 5 bases from J, with 11 bases in between. This CDR3 is built from 14 residues. CDR3 loop: CAWSGTGLNEKLFF. The CDR3 DNA reads as TGTGCCTGGAGTGGTACAGGGTTAAATGAAAAACTGTTTTTT.

The V and J genes are TRBV4-1 and TRBJ2-5, with D uncertain. CDR3 length: 14 amino acids. Trimming pared 3 bases from V and 2 bases from J, leaving 10 bases between. CDR1 and CDR2 (germline): MGHRA, YSYEKL. CDR3 DNA sequence: TGCGCCAGCAGCCAGTATCTCTCACAAGAGACCCAGTACTTC. It yields the protein CASSQYLSQETQYF.

This clone is a singleton in its sample. This chain connects TRBV5-6 to TRBJ2-2; TRBD1 matches 7 bases. This CDR3 contains 14 residues. Losses at the gene ends were 4 bases for V and 12 bases for J; bases not matched to a gene: 12. Germline CDR1 reads SGHDT; CDR2 reads YYEEEE. The CDR3 DNA reads TGTGCCAGCAGCCGAGAAGGGACAGCAACCCAGCTGTTTTTT. Its protein product is CASSREGTATQLFF. Combining the CDR3 with reference TRBV5-6 and TRBJ2-2 gives the whole variable domain DAGVTQSPTHLIKTRGQQVTLRCSPKSGHDTVSWYQQALGQGPQFIFQYYEEEERQRGNFPDRFSGHQFPNYSSELNVNALLLGDSALYLCASSREGTATQLFFGEGSRLTVL.

The chain has TRBV29-1 and TRBJ1-1, with 8 positions matching TRBD1. Trimming at V came to 6 bases and at J to 1 base, leaving 4 bases not matched to a gene. The germline V gene has CDR1 SQVTM and CDR2 ANQGSEA. This CDR3 has 13 amino acids. The CDR3 DNA follows: TGCAGCGTCTGGGACAGGAGGAACACTGAAGCTTTCTTT. It is translated as CSVWDRRNTEAFF.

The gene calls are TRBV6-5 and TRBJ2-5, with D uncertain. Germline loops: CDR1 MNHEY, CDR2 SVGAGI. The CDR3 consists of 12 residues. Trimming stripped 5 bases from V and 4 bases from J, with 8 bases between. The CDR3 DNA is TGTGCCAGCAGTAACGACCTAGAGACCCAGTACTTC. This translates into CASSNDLETQYF.

The chain links TRBV28 to TRBJ2-3, with 7 bases matching TRBD2. V shed 4 bases, J shed 6 bases, and the junction held 13 bases outside the gene matches. The CDR3 consists of 16 residues. The V gene's germline CDR1 is MDHEN and CDR2 SYDVKM. In DNA form, the CDR3 reads TGTGCCAGCAGTTCCCCAGGCGGGAGTGGCCGGGATACGCAGTATTTT. Its protein product is CASSSPGGSGRDTQYF.

This sequence joins TRBV5-7 and TRBJ2-7, with D perhaps matching TRBD1 (6 bases). TRBV5-7 has ORF status, its function being uncertain. The ends were cut back, 4 bases at V and 5 bases at J, with 10 bases in the middle. This CDR3 comprises 12 residues. The CDR3 loop reads CASSRHRDEQYF. CDR3 in DNA: TGTGCCAGCAGCAGGCACAGGGACGAGCAGTACTTC.

J is TRBJ1-2 and V is TRBV9, with TRBD1 matching over 9 bases. V lost 6 bases to trimming and J lost 5 bases; unmatched junction nucleotides: 5. The CDR3 consists of 13 residues. CDR1 and CDR2 (germline): SGDLS, YYNGEE. Written as DNA, the CDR3 is TGTGCCAGCACCACCGACAGGGGGTATGGCTACACCTTC. This encodes CASTTDRGYGYTF.

This chain links TRBV19 with TRBJ1-1; no reliable D call. CDR1 and CDR2 from the germline V gene are LNHDA and SQIVND (reference sequence). There are 12 residues in the CDR3. Between the trimmed V and J ends, which lost 9 bases and 6 bases, there was a span of 14 bases. CDR3 region: CASSSLRAEAFF. The CDR3 nucleotides are TGTGCCAGCTCCTCCCTTAGGGCTGAAGCTTTCTTT.

This chain connects TRBV4-1 to TRBJ1-2, with D unresolved. The germline gives CDR1 MGHRA, CDR2 YSYEKL. Deletions cut 6 bases from V and 4 bases from J, with 15 bases between. The length of the CDR3 is 14 residues. The CDR3 region has the DNA TGCGCCAGCAGAGTAAGCGACCAGACCTATGGCTACACCTTC. This gives the protein CASRVSDQTYGYTF.

V and J are TRBV28 and TRBJ2-3, with a weak D call TRBD1 (6 bases). The V end lost 4 bases, the J end lost 0 bases, and 17 bases lay between the germline ends. The CDR3 extends over 17 amino acids. Looked up from germline, CDR1 is MDHEN and CDR2 is SYDVKM. CDR3 nucleotide sequence: TGTGCCAGCAGTTCATTACAGGGAATCCGTAGCACAGATACGCAGTATTTT. Its protein product is CASSSLQGIRSTDTQYF.

This chain uses TRBV27 with TRBJ1-2; 7 bases align to TRBD1. This CDR3 comprises 15 residues. The V and J ends lost 3 bases and 4 bases, in that order; junction bases with no gene match: 8. Germline loops: CDR1 MNHEY, CDR2 SMNVEV (reference sequence). The CDR3 sequence is CASSFSVRDSYGYTF. CDR3 nucleotides: TGTGCCAGCAGTTTTTCGGTCCGGGACAGCTATGGCTACACCTTC.

The rearrangement links TRBV30 to TRBJ2-7; D remains unclear. Looked up from germline, CDR1 is GTSNPN and CDR2 is SVGIG (reference sequence). The ends were cut back, 5 bases at V and 0 bases at J, with 8 bases in the middle. CDR3 size: 12 residues. The CDR3 here is CAWGVSSYEQYF. The CDR3 coding sequence is TGTGCCTGGGGGGTTAGCTCCTACGAGCAGTACTTC.

The chain combines TRBV6-5 with TRBJ2-7; a possible D gene is TRBD1 (6 bases). This CDR3 is built from 14 residues. Germline V gene data show CDR1 as MNHEY and CDR2 as SVGAGI. V lost 2 bases and J lost 8, with 16 bases in between. The CDR3 DNA sequence: TGTGCCAGCAGTTACCAGGCCAAGCAGGGGCAGCAGTACTTC. It is translated as CASSYQAKQGQQYF.

V usage is TRBV10-1 and J usage is TRBJ1-6; D not certain. Germline CDR1 is WNHNN and CDR2 is SYGVQD (reference sequence). This CDR3 is built from 13 residues. V gave up 3 bases and J gave up 7 bases, with 7 bases separating them. CDR3 sequence reads: CASSDTRNSPLHF. As DNA, the CDR3 is TGCGCCAGCAGTGATACGCGGAATTCACCCCTCCACTTT.

The genes are TRBV7-6 and TRBJ2-3; tentatively, D is TRBD2 (5 bases). Germline V gene sequence: CDR1 SGHVS, CDR2 FNYEAQ. Trimming left V 5 bases short and J 4 bases short, with 16 bases between. The CDR3 runs to 15 residues. The CDR3 loop is CASSGVQRRSDTQYF. DNA of the CDR3: TGTGCCAGCAGCGGTGTGCAGCGGAGGTCAGATACGCAGTATTTT.

This clone has only one observation. This chain joins TRBV6-6 and TRBJ2-7; weak D call: TRBD2 (7 bases). Per the germline V gene, CDR1 is MNHNY and CDR2 is SVGAGI (reference sequence). The V and J ends lost 2 bases and 0 bases respectively, with 14 bases between them. CDR3 length: 16 residues. The CDR3 loop is CASSYARGGSSYEQYF. The CDR3 region has the DNA TGTGCCAGCAGTTACGCCAGGGGAGGGAGCTCCTACGAGCAGTACTTC.

The V and J genes are TRBV10-3 and TRBJ2-1; D not certain. V lost 9 bases, J lost 7 bases, and 13 bases lay in between. The CDR3 runs 12 residues. From germline, CDR1 is ENHRY and CDR2 SYGVKD. The CDR3 loop is CAISRGRNEQFF. The CDR3 bases are TGTGCCATTTCGCGCGGAAGGAATGAGCAGTTCTTC.

This chain connects TRBV11-2 to TRBJ2-3; 11 positions agree with TRBD2. The CDR3 is 14 residues long. Per germline, CDR1 SGHAT and CDR2 FQNNGV. V was pared by 5 bases and J by 7 bases, with 5 bases of the junction left unmatched. The CDR3 sequence is CASSQGLAANTQYF. CDR3 nucleotide sequence: TGTGCCAGCAGCCAGGGACTAGCGGCGAATACGCAGTATTTT.

As DNA, the CDR3 is TGTGCCAGCAGCAAGGGAAGTAGGGGTTCTATCTACGAGCAGTACTTC. Its translation is CASSKGSRGSIYEQYF. This sequence joins TRBV21-1 and TRBJ2-7; the table assigns TRBD1, which was not confirmed against the DNA. TRBV21-1 is classified as a pseudogene. The CDR3 covers 16 residues.

The chain employs TRBV25-1 and TRBJ2-1; D could derive from TRBD1 or TRBD2 (5 bases each). From germline, CDR1 is MGHDK and CDR2 SYGVNS. Trimming left V 3 bases short and J 0 bases short, with 15 bases between. This CDR3 region has 17 residues. CDR3 amino acids: CASSDRRGVPSYNEQFF. The CDR3 DNA reads TGTGCCAGCAGTGATAGAAGGGGAGTACCCTCCTACAATGAGCAGTTCTTC. The variable domain in full, with the rest retrieved from reference TRBV25-1 and TRBJ2-1, is EADIYQTPRYLVIGTGKKITLECSQTMGHDKMYWYQQDPGMELHLIHYSYGVNSTEKGDLSSESTVSRIRTEHFPLTLESARPSHTSQYLCASSDRRGVPSYNEQFFGPGTRLTVL.

V and J are TRBV13 and TRBJ1-2; maybe TRBD1 (6 bases). V was trimmed by 8 bases and J by 7 bases, leaving 23 bases between them. There are 15 residues in the CDR3. Germline CDR1 is PRHDT and CDR2 is FYEKMQ (reference sequence). CDR3 sequence reads: CASHSEGGQPFGYTF. CDR3 DNA sequence: TGTGCCAGCCACTCCGAGGGGGGACAACCTTTTGGCTACACCTTC.

The chain recombines TRBV4-2 with TRBJ2-3, with D uncertain. The CDR3 spans 15 residues. With 1 base removed from V and 0 bases from J, the gap between germline ends came to 8 bases. Germline values: CDR1 LGHNA, CDR2 YNFKEQ. The CDR3, as DNA: TGTGCCAGCAGCCAAGCAGTGTACAGCACAGATACGCAGTATTTT. It is translated as CASSQAVYSTDTQYF.

The genes are TRBV4-1 and TRBJ1-4, with D perhaps TRBD1 (5 bases). Trimming removed 2 bases at V and 8 bases at J, with 21 bases between. The CDR3 covers 17 residues. Germline values: CDR1 MGHRA, CDR2 YSYEKL. The CDR3 DNA reads TGCGCCAGCAGCCAAATGGCGGGGCAAATGGATCGGGAAAAACTGTTTTTT. Protein sequence: CASSQMAGQMDREKLFF.